A selection of T cell receptor beta chains follows, all from one sample in a study of T cells in Graves' hyperthyroidism and ophthalmopathy. Each CDR3 protein gets one entry after TCRdb re-called the multiplex PCR reads with MiXCR. The repertoire holds around 800,000 distinct CDR3 sequences, with roughly 40% as singletons. The sequenced sample consisted of blood. These receptors all come from a young man with Graves' hyperthyroidism. Both conserved end residues are part of each CDR3. Each record gives: J gene, D gene, CDR3 length, V gene, clone size, CDR3 DNA, CDR3 protein. The D gene is left open where the match is weak. Only part of the rows carry a size: once, few, many, or a class if the clone is expanded.

TRBJ1-6,NA,15,TRBV25-1,NA,TGTGCCAGCAGTGAAGGGAAAGGGGAGAGTTCACCCCTCCACTTT,CASSEGKGESSPLHF
TRBJ1-2,TRBD1,13,TRBV29-1,NA,TGCAGCGCTCGGACAGGGGATAACTATGGCTACACCTTC,CSARTGDNYGYTF
TRBJ2-7,NA,14,TRBV7-2,many,TGTGCCAGCAGCTCGTCCGCCCTAGGATCCGGGTCTTACTTC,CASSSSALGSGSYF
TRBJ2-5,NA,14,TRBV5-1,once,TGTGCCAGCAGCTTGGAAGGGGGGGGGCGCTCCCAGTACTTC,CASSLEGGGRSQYF
TRBJ1-5,NA,14,TRBV10-3,NA,TGTGCCACCAAGACAGGCTTTAGCAATCAGCCCCAGCATTTT,CATKTGFSNQPQHF
TRBJ2-7,NA,15,TRBV5-1,NA,TGCGCCAGCAGCTTTAGTGAGACAGTCCCCTACGAGCAGTACTTC,CASSFSETVPYEQYF
TRBJ1-2,TRBD1,14,TRBV2,NA,TGTGCCAGCAGTCAGCCGGGACAGGGTTGTGGCTACACCTTC,CASSQPGQGCGYTF
TRBJ2-7,NA,16,TRBV29-1,many,TGCAGCGTTGAAAGGGGGAGCGGGACGGACGTCTACGAGCAGTACTTC,CSVERGSGTDVYEQYF
TRBJ1-1,NA,12,TRBV2,NA,TGTGCCAGCAGGCCCGATGGGGCAGAAGCTTTCTTT,CASRPDGAEAFF
TRBJ1-6,NA,15,TRBV19,NA,TGTGCCAGTAGTAAGTTCGGACATCTAGGAACACCCCTCCACTTT,CASSKFGHLGTPLHF